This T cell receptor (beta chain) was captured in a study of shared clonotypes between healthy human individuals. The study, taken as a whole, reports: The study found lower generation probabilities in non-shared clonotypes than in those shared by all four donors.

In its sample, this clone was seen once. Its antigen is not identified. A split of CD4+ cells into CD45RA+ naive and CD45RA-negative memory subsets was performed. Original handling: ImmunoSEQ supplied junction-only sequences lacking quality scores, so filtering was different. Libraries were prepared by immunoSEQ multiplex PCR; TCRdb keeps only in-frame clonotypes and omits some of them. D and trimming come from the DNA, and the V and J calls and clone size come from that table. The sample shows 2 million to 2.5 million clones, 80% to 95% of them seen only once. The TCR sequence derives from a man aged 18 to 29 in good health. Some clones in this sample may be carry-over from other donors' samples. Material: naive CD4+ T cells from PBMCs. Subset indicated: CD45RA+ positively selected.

DNA for the CDR3: TGTGCCAGCAGCTTTTCTAGCGGGAGGACCAATGAGCAGTTCTTC. Protein sequence: CASSFSSGRTNEQFF. This chain joins TRBV5-4 and TRBJ2-1; the match to TRBD2 covers 11 bases. With V trimmed by 2 bases and J by 6 bases, 4 bases remained unmatched. The germline V gene encodes CDR1 SGHNT and CDR2 YYREEE (reference sequence). CDR3 length equals 15 residues.